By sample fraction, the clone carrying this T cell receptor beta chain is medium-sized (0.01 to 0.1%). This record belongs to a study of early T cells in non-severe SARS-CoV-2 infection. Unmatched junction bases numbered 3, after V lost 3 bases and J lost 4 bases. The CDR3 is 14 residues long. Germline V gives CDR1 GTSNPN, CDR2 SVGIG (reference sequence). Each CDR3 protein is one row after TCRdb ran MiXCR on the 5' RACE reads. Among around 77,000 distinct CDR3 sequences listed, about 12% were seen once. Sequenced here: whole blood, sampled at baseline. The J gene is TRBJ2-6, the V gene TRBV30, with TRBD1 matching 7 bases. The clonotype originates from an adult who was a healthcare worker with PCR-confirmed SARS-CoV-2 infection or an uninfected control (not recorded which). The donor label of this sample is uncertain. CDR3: CAWRTGKGANVLTF. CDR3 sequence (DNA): TGTGCCTGGAGGACAGGGAAAGGGGCCAACGTCCTGACTTTC. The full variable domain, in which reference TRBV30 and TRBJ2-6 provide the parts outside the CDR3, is SQTIHQWPATLVQPVGSPLSLECTVEGTSNPNLYWYRQAAGRGLQLLFYSVGIGQISSEVPQNLSASRPQDRQFILSSKKLLLSDSGFYLCAWRTGKGANVLTFGAGSRLTVL.